Following are 28 T cell receptor beta chains from one sample sequenced in a study of cytomegalovirus exposure and HLA in healthy donors. The PCR had 60 Vbeta and 13 Jbeta primers. The protocol was immunoSEQ multiplex PCR, while the TCRdb copy is restricted to in-frame clones and leaves out a portion. The sample has about 130,000 clones, about 10% seen once. Sequencing was performed on PBMCs. The receptor source for this set is a woman under 30 in good health and CMV-seropositive.

The sample holds a few counts of this clone. CDR3 amino acids: CASSRTGGKEQFF. CDR3 DNA sequence: TGTGCCAGTAGTCGAACAGGGGGCAAGGAGCAGTTCTTC. The chain uses TRBV19 and TRBJ2-1; 9 positions match TRBD1. The germline gives CDR1 LNHDA, CDR2 SQIVND (reference sequence). J was trimmed by 10 bases and V by 5 bases; bases with no gene match: 6. CDR3 length: 13 amino acids.

This chain uses TRBV6-5 with TRBJ2-7; D is undetermined. Trimming cost V 2 bases and J 3 bases, with 11 bases left between them. This CDR3 is 14 amino acids long. Germline CDR1 MNHEY, CDR2 SVGAGI. In DNA, the CDR3 is TGTGCCAGCAGTTACGGGCCATCGGTCTACGAGCAGTACTTC. It encodes CASSYGPSVYEQYF.

J is TRBJ1-1 and V is TRBV6-5, with D unresolved. Looked up from germline, CDR1 is MNHEY and CDR2 is SVGAGI. With 5 bases removed from V and 1 base from J, the gap between germline ends came to 14 bases. This CDR3 has 15 amino acids. The CDR3 DNA sequence: TGTGCCAGCAGTCTAACCGGACTGACGAACACTGAAGCTTTCTTT. Protein: CASSLTGLTNTEAFF.

The chain has TRBV5-1 and TRBJ2-3; 11 nucleotides match TRBD1. The germline gives CDR1 SGHRS, CDR2 YFSETQ. With V trimmed by 5 bases and J by 1 base, 15 bases remained unmatched. The CDR3 length is 19 residues. The CDR3 coding sequence is TGCGCCAGCAGGGCCACCCGGACAGGGGGCGAGGCCGGCACAGATACGCAGTATTTT. Protein sequence: CASRATRTGGEAGTDTQYF.

The genes are TRBV19 and TRBJ1-5, with TRBD1 matching 7 bases. The ends lost 3 bases at V and 4 bases at J; junction bases unmatched: 3. Germline CDR1 reads LNHDA; CDR2 reads SQIVND (reference sequence). This CDR3 is 14 amino acids long. CDR3 coding DNA: TGTGCCAGTAGTATTGCAGGGGGAAATCAGCCCCAGCATTTT. Translation gives CASSIAGGNQPQHF.

This clone was picked up a small number of times. The chain has TRBV7-6 and TRBJ2-7, with a weak D call TRBD2 (5 bases). This CDR3 spans 16 amino acids. The ends were cut back, 1 base at V and 2 bases at J, with 15 bases in the middle. In germline, CDR1 is SGHVS, CDR2 FNYEAQ. CDR3 DNA sequence: TGTGCCAGCAGCTTAGTGGAGGCAGGAATGACCTACGAGCAGTACTTC. This gives the protein CASSLVEAGMTYEQYF.

This clone was seen a few times. The chain couples TRBV25-1 to TRBJ1-1, with D unclear. Trimming removed 7 bases from V and 4 bases from J, with 13 bases in between. This CDR3 region has 13 residues. The V gene's germline CDR1 is MGHDK and CDR2 SYGVNS. Here the CDR3 DNA reads TGTGCCAGCACAGTCACCCAGGCCACTGAAGCTTTCTTT. This codes for CASTVTQATEAFF.

About this clone itself: One junction end does not reproduce the germline sequence, and a read error may be involved. V gene TRBV18 combines with J gene TRBJ1-5; no clear D. The germline V gene has CDR1 KGHSH and CDR2 LQKENI. The CDR3 contains 14 residues. CDR3 amino acids: CASSPGRSNQPQNF. The CDR3 DNA follows: TGTGCCAGCTCACCAGGTCGGAGCAATCAGCCCCAGAATTTT.

There are a few counts of this clone. CDR3 sequence reads: CASRPGQGYYEQYF. The CDR3, as DNA: TGTGCCAGCAGGCCGGGACAGGGGTACTACGAGCAGTACTTC. The V call is TRBV6-1, the J call TRBJ2-7; 10 bases fit TRBD1. CDR1 is MNHNS, CDR2 SASEGT, per germline. The CDR3 consists of 14 residues. The V segment lost 6 bases and the J segment 3 bases; nucleotides outside the gene matches: 5.

The chain links TRBV6-4 to TRBJ2-3; TRBD2 matches at 11 bases. In germline, CDR1 is MRHNA, CDR2 SNTAGT. CDR3 length equals 15 residues. V was pared by 5 bases and J by 8 bases, with 9 bases of the junction left unmatched. CDR3 sequence: CASSLVAGGEATQYF. CDR3 coding DNA: TGTGCCAGCAGTTTGGTAGCGGGAGGGGAAGCTACGCAGTATTTT.

This clone was picked up a small number of times. The J gene is TRBJ1-2, the V gene TRBV6-6, with TRBD1 matching 7 bases. CDR3 length equals 14 residues. The germline CDR1 and CDR2 sequences are MNHNY and SVGAGI (reference sequence). With 10 bases clipped from V and 1 base from J, the junction kept 9 bases outside the gene matches. The CDR3, as DNA: TGTGCCACCTCTACGACAGGGCGTAACTATGGCTACACCTTC. This sequence encodes CATSTTGRNYGYTF.

In its sample, this clone was seen a few times. The J gene is TRBJ1-3, the V gene TRBV28; D not certain. Germline V gene lookup returns CDR1 MDHEN and CDR2 SYDVKM. V was trimmed by 3 bases and J by 4 bases, leaving 4 bases between them. The CDR3 has 12 amino acids. DNA of the CDR3: TGTGCCAGCAGTTTGGGCGGAAACACCATATATTTT. Protein sequence: CASSLGGNTIYF. Combining the CDR3 with reference TRBV28 and TRBJ1-3 gives the whole variable domain DVKVTQSSRYLVKRTGEKVFLECVQDMDHENMFWYRQDPGLGLRLIYFSYDVKMKEKGDIPEGYSVSREKKERFSLILESASTNQTSMYLCASSLGGNTIYFGEGSWLTVV.

The chain employs TRBV14 and TRBJ1-2; 10 bases are a match to TRBD1. Germline CDR1 SGHDN, CDR2 FVKESK. CDR3 length: 14 residues. V shed 0 bases, J shed 9 bases, and the junction held 4 bases outside the gene matches. CDR3 sequence (DNA): TGTGCCAGCAGCCAAGATTGGGGACAGGGGAGCTACACCTTC. Amino acids: CASSQDWGQGSYTF. The whole variable domain, filled in from reference TRBV14 and TRBJ1-2, reads EAGVTQFPSHSVIEKGQTVTLRCDPISGHDNLYWYRRVMGKEIKFLLHFVKESKQDESGMPNNRFLAERTGGTYSTLKVQPAELEDSGVYFCASSQDWGQGSYTFGSGTRLTVV.

The V gene is TRBV5-6, the J gene TRBJ1-2; D remains ambiguous. V lost 0 bases and J 3 bases, leaving 6 bases between the germline ends. CDR1 is SGHDT and CDR2 is YYEEEE in the germline V gene. This CDR3 comprises 13 residues. CDR3 in amino acids: CASSLDGYYGYTF. The CDR3 coding sequence is TGTGCCAGCAGCTTGGACGGTTACTATGGCTACACCTTC.

This clone was found a few times. V usage is TRBV7-9 and J usage is TRBJ2-1, with 8 bases fitting TRBD1. The V segment lost 5 bases and the J segment 8 bases; nucleotides outside the gene matches: 8. The CDR3 contains 14 residues. Germline V lookup: CDR1 SEHNR, CDR2 FQNEAQ (reference sequence). The CDR3 DNA follows: TGTGCCAGCAGCCACGGGCGGACAGGGTATGAGCAGTTCTTC. Translating it yields CASSHGRTGYEQFF.

This clone has more than one count but fewer than ten. This chain links TRBV27 with TRBJ1-2, with D possibly TRBD1 on 5 matching bases. The CDR3 sequence is 12 residues long. Germline V gene sequence: CDR1 MNHEY, CDR2 SMNVEV (reference sequence). Trimming took off 5 bases at V and 9 bases at J, with 13 bases between the two ends. The CDR3 DNA sequence: TGTGCCAGCAGTGCCCAAGGGGTTAGCTACACCTTC. Translation: CASSAQGVSYTF.

The rearrangement joins TRBV9 to TRBJ1-1; D uncertain. The germline V and J ends were trimmed by 2 bases and 6 bases, with 14 bases remaining between them. The CDR3 sequence is 14 residues long. Per the germline V gene, CDR1 is SGDLS and CDR2 is YYNGEE. The CDR3 protein is CASSVTARDSEAFF. CDR3 DNA sequence: TGTGCCAGCAGCGTCACAGCAAGAGATTCTGAAGCTTTCTTT.

This chain connects TRBV6-5 to TRBJ2-7; 8 bases line up with TRBD1. The CDR3 is 14 amino acids. The V and J ends lost 7 bases and 3 bases, in that order; junction bases with no gene match: 8. Germline-derived CDR1 and CDR2 are MNHEY and SVGAGI. The chain's CDR3 is CASTGQGGGYEQYF. DNA of the CDR3: TGTGCCAGCACCGGACAGGGAGGTGGCTACGAGCAGTACTTC.

The rearrangement uses TRBV7-9 and TRBJ1-1; D remains ambiguous. Germline V gene sequence: CDR1 SEHNR, CDR2 FQNEAQ (reference sequence). The germline V and J ends were trimmed by 5 bases and 7 bases, with 11 bases remaining between them. The CDR3 is made up of 12 amino acids. Here the CDR3 reads CASSPEGLEAFF. In DNA form, the CDR3 reads TGTGCCAGCAGCCCGGAGGGCCTTGAAGCTTTCTTT.

This clone showed up just a few times. The chain carries TRBV2 and TRBJ1-2; 7 nucleotides align to TRBD1. With 3 bases clipped from V and 4 bases from J, the junction kept 8 bases outside the gene matches. The germline gives CDR1 SNHLY, CDR2 FYNNEI. The CDR3 spans 15 residues. The CDR3 DNA follows: TGTGCCAGCAGTGATGAGGGGGCTCCGACCTATGGCTACACCTTC. Its protein is CASSDEGAPTYGYTF. Drawing the rest from reference TRBV2 and TRBJ1-2, the complete variable domain is EPEVTQTPSHQVTQMGQEVILRCVPISNHLYFYWYRQILGQKVEFLVSFYNNEISEKSEIFDDQFSVERPDGSNFTLKIRSTKLEDSAMYFCASSDEGAPTYGYTFGSGTRLTVV.

In its sample, this clone was seen a few times. The rearrangement links TRBV18 to TRBJ1-3, with D hard to call. The germline gives CDR1 KGHSH, CDR2 LQKENI. The CDR3 is made up of 16 amino acids. V lost 1 base and J 2 bases, leaving 12 bases between the germline ends. Written as DNA, the CDR3 is TGTGCCAGCTCACCACTCTTAACAGACACTGGAAACACCATATATTTT. Its translation: CASSPLLTDTGNTIYF.

The chain couples TRBV6-1 to TRBJ2-1, with 8 nucleotides matching TRBD1. Looked up from germline, CDR1 is MNHNS and CDR2 is SASEGT. The CDR3 has 14 amino acids. V shed 6 bases and J 6 bases; nucleotides not matched to a gene: 7. The CDR3 nucleotides are TGTGCCAGCAGGATGCAGGGGGCGATCAATGAGCAGTTCTTC. This sequence encodes CASRMQGAINEQFF.

This clone was found a few times. This chain connects TRBV6-1 to TRBJ2-7; D perhaps matches TRBD2 (6 bases). V gave up 5 bases and J gave up 3 bases, with 14 bases separating them. CDR1 and CDR2 (germline): MNHNS, SASEGT. This CDR3 has 14 amino acids. The CDR3 sequence: CASSRNPGGYEQYF. CDR3 nucleotides: TGTGCCAGCAGTAGAAACCCCGGGGGCTACGAGCAGTACTTC.

V usage is TRBV28 and J usage is TRBJ1-1; D gene ambiguous. V lost 3 bases, J lost 4 bases, and 18 bases lay in between. Looked up from germline, CDR1 is MDHEN and CDR2 is SYDVKM. The CDR3 consists of 16 residues. In nucleotides, the CDR3 is TGTGCCAGCAGTTTTTCAGGCTTCGTTTTTCTCACTGAAGCTTTCTTT. It translates to CASSFSGFVFLTEAFF.

The rearrangement joins TRBV9 to TRBJ2-2; D not certain. Trimming stripped 7 bases from V and 2 bases from J, with 15 bases between. The V gene's germline CDR1 is SGDLS and CDR2 YYNGEE. The CDR3 is 15 amino acids. The CDR3 DNA reads TGTGCCAGCTCACCCCAATACAGTAACACCGGGGAGCTGTTTTTT. Translating it yields CASSPQYSNTGELFF.

This chain uses TRBV6-5 with TRBJ2-1; D is uncertain. There are 15 residues in the CDR3. Germline V gene sequence: CDR1 MNHEY, CDR2 SVGAGI. Deletions cut 0 bases from V and 7 bases from J, with 13 bases between. CDR3 amino acids: CASSYSSSLVNEQFF. Here the CDR3 DNA reads TGTGCCAGCAGTTACTCGAGTAGTCTAGTGAATGAGCAGTTCTTC.

This chain joins TRBV7-9 and TRBJ2-1; 10 bases map to TRBD1. CDR1 and CDR2 from the germline V gene are SEHNR and FQNEAQ (reference sequence). The length of the CDR3 is 15 residues. V dropped 5 bases and J dropped 2; count of bases not matched to a gene: 3. The CDR3 nucleotides read TGTGCCAGCAGCCAAGGACAGGGGGCCTACAATGAGCAGTTCTTC. Translating gives CASSQGQGAYNEQFF.

This chain joins TRBV10-3 and TRBJ2-1, with 11 bases aligning to TRBD2. J gave up 10 bases and V 10 bases, and 6 bases lay outside the gene matches. The CDR3 spans 12 residues. Germline loops: CDR1 ENHRY, CDR2 SYGVKD. CDR3 in amino acids: CATATSGNEQFF. In DNA, the CDR3 is TGTGCCACCGCGACTAGCGGGAACGAGCAGTTCTTC.